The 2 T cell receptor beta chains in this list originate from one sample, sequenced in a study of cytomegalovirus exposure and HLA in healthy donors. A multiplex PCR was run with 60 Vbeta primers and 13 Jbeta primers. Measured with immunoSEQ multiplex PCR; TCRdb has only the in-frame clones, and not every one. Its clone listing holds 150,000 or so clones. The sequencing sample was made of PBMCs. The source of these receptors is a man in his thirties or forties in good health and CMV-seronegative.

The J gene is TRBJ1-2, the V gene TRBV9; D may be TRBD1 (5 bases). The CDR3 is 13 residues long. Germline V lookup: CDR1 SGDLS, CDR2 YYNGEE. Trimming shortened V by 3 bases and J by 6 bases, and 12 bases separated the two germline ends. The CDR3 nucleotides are TGTGCCAGCAGCGGGGGCAGGGAGGATGGCTACACCTTC. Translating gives CASSGGREDGYTF.

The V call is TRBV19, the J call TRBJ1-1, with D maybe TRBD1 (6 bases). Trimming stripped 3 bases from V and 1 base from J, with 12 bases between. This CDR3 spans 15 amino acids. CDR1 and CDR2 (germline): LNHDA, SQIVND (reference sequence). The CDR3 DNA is TGTGCCAGTAGTATCAGGACAGCTGAGAACACTGAAGCTTTCTTT. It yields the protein CASSIRTAENTEAFF.